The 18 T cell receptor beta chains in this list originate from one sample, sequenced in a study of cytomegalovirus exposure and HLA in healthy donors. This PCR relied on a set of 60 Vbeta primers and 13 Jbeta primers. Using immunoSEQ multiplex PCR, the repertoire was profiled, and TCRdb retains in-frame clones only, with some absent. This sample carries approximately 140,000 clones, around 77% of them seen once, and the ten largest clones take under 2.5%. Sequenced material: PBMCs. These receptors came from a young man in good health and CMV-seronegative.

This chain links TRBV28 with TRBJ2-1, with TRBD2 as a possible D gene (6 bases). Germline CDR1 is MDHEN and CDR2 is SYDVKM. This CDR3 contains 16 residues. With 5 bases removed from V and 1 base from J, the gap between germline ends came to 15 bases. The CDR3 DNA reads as TGTGCCAGCAGTCCCCCGGGACTTCCATCCTACAATGAGCAGTTCTTC. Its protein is CASSPPGLPSYNEQFF. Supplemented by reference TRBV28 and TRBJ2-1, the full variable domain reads DVKVTQSSRYLVKRTGEKVFLECVQDMDHENMFWYRQDPGLGLRLIYFSYDVKMKEKGDIPEGYSVSREKKERFSLILESASTNQTSMYLCASSPPGLPSYNEQFFGPGTRLTVL.

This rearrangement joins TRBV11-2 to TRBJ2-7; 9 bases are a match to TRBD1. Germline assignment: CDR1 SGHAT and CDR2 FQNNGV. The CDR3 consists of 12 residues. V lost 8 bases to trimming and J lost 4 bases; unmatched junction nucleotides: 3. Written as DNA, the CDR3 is TGTGCCAGCCAGGGGACAGGGTACGAGCAGTACTTC. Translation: CASQGTGYEQYF. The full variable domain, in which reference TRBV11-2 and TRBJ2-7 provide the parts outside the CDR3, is EAGVAQSPRYKIIEKRQSVAFWCNPISGHATLYWYQQILGQGPKLLIQFQNNGVVDDSQLPKDRFSAERLKGVDSTLKIQPAKLEDSAVYLCASQGTGYEQYFGPGTRLTVT.

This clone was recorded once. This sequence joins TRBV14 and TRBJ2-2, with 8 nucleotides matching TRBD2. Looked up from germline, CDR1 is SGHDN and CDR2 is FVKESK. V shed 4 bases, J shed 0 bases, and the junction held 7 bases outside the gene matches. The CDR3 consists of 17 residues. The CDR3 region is CASSRRGGSTNTGELFF. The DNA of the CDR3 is TGTGCCAGCAGCCGGCGCGGGGGGTCTACGAACACCGGGGAGCTGTTTTTT.

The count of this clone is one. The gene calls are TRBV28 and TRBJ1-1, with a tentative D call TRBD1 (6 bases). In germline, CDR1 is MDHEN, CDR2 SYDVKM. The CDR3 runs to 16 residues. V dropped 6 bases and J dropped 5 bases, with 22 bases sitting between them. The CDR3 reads CASSSQGTGVVTEAFF. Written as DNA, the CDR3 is TGTGCCAGCAGCTCGCAGGGGACCGGCGTTGTGACTGAAGCTTTCTTT.

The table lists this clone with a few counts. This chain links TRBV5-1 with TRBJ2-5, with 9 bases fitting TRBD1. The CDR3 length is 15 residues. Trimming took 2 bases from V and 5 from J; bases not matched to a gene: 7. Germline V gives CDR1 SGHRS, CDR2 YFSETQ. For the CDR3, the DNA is TGCGCCAGCAGCTTCACAGGGGGCTGGGGGGAGACCCAGTACTTC. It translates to CASSFTGGWGETQYF.

The CDR3 is CASSLGGNTGELFF. CDR3 sequence (DNA): TGTGCCAGCAGCTTGGGCGGGAACACCGGGGAGCTGTTTTTT. This chain joins TRBV5-4 and TRBJ2-2; D not resolved. Germline lookup yields CDR1 SGHNT and CDR2 YYREEE (reference sequence). The germline V and J ends were trimmed by 0 bases and 1 base, with 4 bases remaining between them. The CDR3 is made up of 14 amino acids.

DNA of the CDR3: TGTGCCAGCAGCCAAGGGGACACGACCTCCTACGAGCAGTACTTC. Protein product: CASSQGDTTSYEQYF. The V gene is TRBV4-2, the J gene TRBJ2-7; possibly TRBD1 for D (6 bases). CDR1 and CDR2 from the germline V gene are LGHNA and YNFKEQ. CDR3 length: 15 amino acids. With 1 base removed from V and 0 bases from J, the gap between germline ends came to 10 bases.

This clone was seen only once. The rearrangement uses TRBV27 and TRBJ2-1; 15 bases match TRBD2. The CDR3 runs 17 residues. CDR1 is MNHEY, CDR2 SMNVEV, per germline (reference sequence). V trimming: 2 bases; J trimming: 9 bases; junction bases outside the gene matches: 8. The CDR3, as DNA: TGTGCCAGCAGTTTAATGAGGACTAGCGGGAGGGTAGGTGAGCAGTTCTTC. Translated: CASSLMRTSGRVGEQFF.

The CDR3 DNA sequence: TGCGCCAGCAGCGCCCGAGGGACAGAGAACACTGAAGCTTTCTTT. Translated, it gives CASSARGTENTEAFF. This rearrangement joins TRBV5-1 to TRBJ1-1; 7 bases map to TRBD1. Germline assignment: CDR1 SGHRS and CDR2 YFSETQ. The CDR3 has 15 residues. V shed 4 bases, J shed 1 base, and the junction held 7 bases outside the gene matches.

The CDR3 DNA follows: TGTGCCAGCAGTTTATCTAGTTCCAATGAGCAGTTCTTC. Translation gives CASSLSSSNEQFF. The chain recombines TRBV27 with TRBJ2-1; D unclear. The CDR3 sequence is 13 residues long. Germline V gene lookup returns CDR1 MNHEY and CDR2 SMNVEV (reference sequence). The V and J ends lost 0 bases and 6 bases respectively, with 6 bases between them.

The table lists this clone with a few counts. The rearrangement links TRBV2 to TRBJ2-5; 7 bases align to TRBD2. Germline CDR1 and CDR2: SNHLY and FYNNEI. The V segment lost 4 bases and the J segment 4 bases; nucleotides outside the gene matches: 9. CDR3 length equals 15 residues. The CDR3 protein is CASSAGGGILETQYF. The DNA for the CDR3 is TGTGCCAGCAGTGCTGGGGGGGGGATTTTAGAGACCCAGTACTTC.

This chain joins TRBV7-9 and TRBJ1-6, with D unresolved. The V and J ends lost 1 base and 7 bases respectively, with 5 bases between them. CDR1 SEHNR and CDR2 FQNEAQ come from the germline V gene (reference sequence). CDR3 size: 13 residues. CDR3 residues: CASSLGRNSPLHF. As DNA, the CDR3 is TGTGCCAGCAGCTTAGGCAGAAATTCACCCCTCCACTTT.

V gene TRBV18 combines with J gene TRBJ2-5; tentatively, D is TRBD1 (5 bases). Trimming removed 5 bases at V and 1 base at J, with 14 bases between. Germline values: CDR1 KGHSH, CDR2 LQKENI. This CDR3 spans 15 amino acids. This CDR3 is CASSKDPQGQETQYF. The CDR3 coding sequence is TGTGCCAGCTCAAAGGACCCCCAGGGCCAAGAGACCCAGTACTTC.

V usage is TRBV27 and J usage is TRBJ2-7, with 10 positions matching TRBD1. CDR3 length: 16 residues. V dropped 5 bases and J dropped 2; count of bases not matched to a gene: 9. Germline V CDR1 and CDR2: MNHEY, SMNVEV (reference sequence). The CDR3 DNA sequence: TGTGCCAGCAGTAACCGGGACAGGGGTTGGGCCTACGAGCAGTACTTC. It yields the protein CASSNRDRGWAYEQYF.

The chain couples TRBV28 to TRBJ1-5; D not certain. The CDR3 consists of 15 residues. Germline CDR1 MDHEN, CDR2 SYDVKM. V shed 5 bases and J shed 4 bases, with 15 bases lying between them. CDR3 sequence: CASSPGGQMNQPQHF. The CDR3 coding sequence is TGTGCCAGCAGTCCCGGTGGGCAGATGAATCAGCCCCAGCATTTT. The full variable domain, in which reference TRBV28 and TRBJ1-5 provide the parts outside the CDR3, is DVKVTQSSRYLVKRTGEKVFLECVQDMDHENMFWYRQDPGLGLRLIYFSYDVKMKEKGDIPEGYSVSREKKERFSLILESASTNQTSMYLCASSPGGQMNQPQHFGDGTRLSIL.

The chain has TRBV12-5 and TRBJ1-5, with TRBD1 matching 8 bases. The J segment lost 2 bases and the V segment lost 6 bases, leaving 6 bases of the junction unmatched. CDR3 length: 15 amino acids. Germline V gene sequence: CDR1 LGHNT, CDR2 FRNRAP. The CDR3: CASGPGQVGNQPQHF. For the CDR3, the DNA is TGTGCTAGTGGACCGGGACAGGTGGGCAATCAGCCCCAGCATTTT.

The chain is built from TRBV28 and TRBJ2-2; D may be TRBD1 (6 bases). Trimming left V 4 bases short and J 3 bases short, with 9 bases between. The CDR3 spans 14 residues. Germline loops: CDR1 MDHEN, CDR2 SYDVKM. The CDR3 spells CASSSGQYTGELFF. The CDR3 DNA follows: TGTGCCAGCAGTTCGGGACAATACACCGGGGAGCTGTTTTTT.

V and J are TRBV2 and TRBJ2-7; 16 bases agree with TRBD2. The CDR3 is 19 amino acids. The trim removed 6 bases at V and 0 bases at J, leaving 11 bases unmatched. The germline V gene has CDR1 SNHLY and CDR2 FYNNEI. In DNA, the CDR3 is TGTGCCAGCAGGATGACGCCGGGACTAGCGGGAGGGAGCTCCTACGAGCAGTACTTC. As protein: CASRMTPGLAGGSSYEQYF.